The 11 T cell receptor beta chains listed next were all sequenced from one sample in a study of vaccination effects on CD4 cells after COVID-19. Method: immunoSEQ multiplex PCR; TCRdb's copy keeps in-frame clones and lacks some. This table holds fewer than 25,000 clones, roughly three quarters found once. Antigen-specific CD4+ T cells expanded by the ViraFEST assay with viral peptide pools were then sequenced. With approximately 9 days of culture completed, CD4+ T cells were isolated. People in the vaccine group had not been infected with SARS-CoV-2 before, and their nucleocapsid antibodies were negative. The antigens for these receptors are not known. The sample in question was CD4+ T cells from PBMCs cultured with HCoV-NL63 spike peptides, obtained before COVID-19 vaccination. These receptors came from a human donor who received a COVID-19 vaccine.

The chain recombines TRBV5-1 with TRBJ1-2; D gene ambiguous. The germline V gene has CDR1 SGHRS and CDR2 YFSETQ. The CDR3 spans 12 residues. Trimming pared 5 bases from V and 2 bases from J, leaving 7 bases between. The CDR3 bases are TGCGCCAGCAGATCGGACAACTATGGCTACACCTTC. It codes for CASRSDNYGYTF.

The J gene is TRBJ1-2, the V gene TRBV6-5, with D tentatively TRBD1 (6 bases). V was trimmed by 0 bases and J by 8 bases, leaving 19 bases between them. Germline V gene sequence: CDR1 MNHEY, CDR2 SVGAGI. The CDR3 contains 16 residues. The CDR3 loop reads CASSYSILGRGGGYTF. The CDR3 DNA reads TGTGCCAGCAGTTACTCGATATTGGGCAGGGGCGGAGGCTACACCTTC.

V usage is TRBV3-1 (or the pseudogene TRBV3-2) and J usage is TRBJ2-7; weak D call: TRBD1 (6 bases). Per the germline V gene, CDR1 is LGHDT and CDR2 is YNNKEL (reference sequence). Trimming removed 1 base from V and 3 bases from J, with 10 bases in between. This CDR3 region has 14 residues. The DNA of the CDR3 is TGTGCCAGCAGCCAAGTACAGGGCGGCTACGAGCAGTACTTC. Its translation is CASSQVQGGYEQYF.

The chain is built from TRBV30 and TRBJ1-1; 11 bases are a match to TRBD1. Germline V gene sequence: CDR1 GTSNPN, CDR2 SVGIG (reference sequence). V was clipped by 3 bases and J by 1 base; unmatched bases: 13. The CDR3 is 18 amino acids. CDR3: CAWSPSDRGRGKNTEAFF. The CDR3 nucleotides are TGTGCCTGGAGCCCCTCGGACAGGGGGCGGGGTAAGAACACTGAAGCTTTCTTT.

Only one count was recorded for this clone. The V and J genes are TRBV9 and TRBJ1-2; TRBD1 matches 8 bases. Losses at the gene ends were 3 bases for V and 5 bases for J; bases not matched to a gene: 6. Germline loops: CDR1 SGDLS, CDR2 YYNGEE. CDR3 length: 14 residues. The CDR3 coding sequence is TGTGCCAGCAGCGCAGAGGACAGGGAGTATGGCTACACCTTC. Translated: CASSAEDREYGYTF.

The genes are TRBV12-5 and TRBJ1-5, with a tentative D call TRBD1 (6 bases). The CDR3 covers 15 residues. Trimming removed 0 bases from V and 3 bases from J, with 9 bases in between. Germline CDR1 reads LGHNT; CDR2 reads FRNRAP. Here the CDR3 reads CASGLVGGLNQPQHF. CDR3 nucleotide sequence: TGTGCTAGTGGTTTGGTGGGGGGCCTCAATCAGCCCCAGCATTTT. Full variable domain (remainder filled in from reference TRBV12-5 and TRBJ1-5): DARVTQTPRHKVTEMGQEVTMRCQPILGHNTVFWYRQTMMQGLELLAYFRNRAPLDDSGMPKDRFSAEMPDATLATLKIQPSEPRDSAVYFCASGLVGGLNQPQHFGDGTRLSIL.

The rearrangement joins TRBV19 to TRBJ1-1; TRBD1 matches at 9 bases. Germline V CDR1 and CDR2: LNHDA, SQIVND (reference sequence). The CDR3 extends over 15 amino acids. The J segment lost 4 bases and the V segment lost 6 bases, leaving 9 bases of the junction unmatched. The CDR3, as DNA: TGTGCCAGTAGCGTGGGGACAGGGTGGGCCACTGAAGCTTTCTTT. Translation: CASSVGTGWATEAFF.

This CDR3 reads CSASAPGQYPQETQYF. Here the CDR3 DNA reads TGCAGTGCTAGTGCACCGGGACAGTACCCGCAAGAGACCCAGTACTTC. The chain employs TRBV20-1 and TRBJ2-5; TRBD1 agrees at 7 bases. CDR1 is DFQATT and CDR2 is SNEGSKA in the germline V gene (reference sequence). The CDR3 is 16 amino acids. V trimming: 3 bases; J trimming: 2 bases; junction bases outside the gene matches: 12.

The chain has TRBV19 and TRBJ1-3, with D unclear. Germline CDR1 is LNHDA and CDR2 is SQIVND (reference sequence). V was pared by 9 bases and J by 0 bases, with 6 bases between. The CDR3 spans 12 residues. CDR3 region: CARSASGNTIYF. The CDR3 nucleotides read TGTGCCAGGTCAGCCTCTGGAAACACCATATATTTT.

This chain connects TRBV25-1 to TRBJ1-6; the match to TRBD1 covers 7 bases. The trim removed 1 base at V and 7 bases at J, leaving 4 bases unmatched. The CDR3 loop spans 15 amino acids. The V gene's germline CDR1 is MGHDK and CDR2 SYGVNS. The CDR3 loop reads CASSESRTGNSPLHF. The CDR3 DNA sequence: TGTGCCAGCAGTGAATCTCGGACAGGCAATTCACCCCTCCACTTT.

This rearrangement joins TRBV5-6 to TRBJ2-1; D is uncertain. This CDR3 contains 10 residues. V lost 3 bases, J lost 5 bases, and 0 bases lay in between. CDR1 is SGHDT and CDR2 is YYEEEE in the germline V gene. The CDR3 DNA sequence: TGTGCCAGCAGCTACAATGAGCAGTTCTTC. Protein product: CASSYNEQFF.